Included here is one TCR beta chain sequence, with context. What this receptor recognizes is not known. There are no base qualities to consult, and no much larger clone falls within one base. This entry comes from a study of CD8+ T cells in alopecia areata (dated by TCRdb to between 2017 and 2018). With regard to the full study: Treated patients were enrolled in an open-label pilot trial of oral tofacitinib at 5 to 10 mg twice daily for moderate-to-severe alopecia areata. The SALT score, which quantifies the percentage of affected scalp surface area, was used to measure disease severity in treated patients. Tofacitinib-treated patients had biopsies at baseline and at 4 and 24 weeks of treatment, with a later scalp biopsy in several patients. Scalp clonality was compared across normal scalp (n=4), patchy alopecia areata scalp (n=8), and alopecia totalis/universalis scalp (n=8). TCRbeta CDR3 regions were amplified by immunoSEQ multiplex PCR using 35 Vbeta forward and 13 Jbeta reverse primers. RNA came from the PAXgene miRNA kit for fixed scalp, the miRNeasy kit for PBMCs, and the RNeasy kit for mouse skin. In humans, TCRbeta sequencing was performed on scalp tissue and on sorted CD4+ and CD8+ peripheral blood T cells from healthy controls and from patients with patchy or totalis/universalis alopecia areata. Tofacitinib was given for 6 to 18 months, followed by 6 months of follow-up off drug to assess delayed response and recurrence. In both human patients and the C3H/HeJ mouse model, the study applied high-throughput TCRbeta sequencing to look at T cell clonal expansion in alopecia areata.

The research as a whole found: Because the treated cohort was small and had just a single nonresponder, larger studies are needed to establish links between baseline CD8+ expansion and response. Compared with normal scalp, lesional scalp, particularly in alopecia totalis/universalis, had higher clonality and more expanded CD8+ clones, which suggests antigenic drive. Shared TCR sequences between patients were less evident than in mice, which may be partly attributable to HLA diversity in the patient population. Many expanded lesional clones were found to persist in scalp and blood during tofacitinib treatment, and relapse after treatment cessation may be partly explained by this persistence. Tofacitinib significantly lowered scalp clonality and the number of expanded CD8+ clones among the top 100 scalp clones. Unlike mouse skin, where gammadelta T cells dominate, normal human skin contains resident alphabeta T cells that get sequenced too, which complicates analysis of the scalp TCR repertoire.

The CDR3, from cysteine to phenylalanine, totals 11 residues. Only the CDR3 portion is preserved as DNA: 33 bases, with reading frame beginning at the first base. CDR1 and CDR2, looked up from the germline V gene, are SGHVS and FNYEAQ. Trimming leaves V shorter by 7 bases and J shorter by 4 bases, with the junction holding 0 bases beyond the gene matches. The library was generated by the immunoSEQ multiplex PCR assay. RNA was extracted from all samples and reverse transcribed into cDNA as template for TCR sequencing. SuperScript III was used to make first-strand cDNA, primed with a 2:1 mix of oligo-dT and random hexamers. A synthetic immune receptor repertoire was used to measure amplification bias, and any remaining bias was corrected computationally. Per the source publication's procedure: Raw reads were preprocessed to remove errors, and CDR3 was defined according to IMGT conventions as the region from the conserved cysteine to phenylalanine. To get clonality, Shannon entropy was normalized by log2 of the number of productive unique TCRs and the result was subtracted from 1. Whether scalp clones were CD4 or CD8 was inferred by matching scalp TCRbeta sequences against CD4 and CD8 repertoires sorted from blood. TCRdb limited this immuneACCESS table to in-frame rearrangements with V and J called. A share of clones is missing; checked studies link under half to unresolved V genes, and the rest is unexplained. V and J calls plus clone size are reproduced from that table; the DNA served to infer D and trimming. This sample is represented by approximately 210,000 clones; approximately 67% of them were singletons. The top ten clonotypes cover more than 1% of the sample.

The sample's treatment or condition label, in plain terms: oral pan-JAK inhibitor, 5-10 mg twice daily. Lesional scalp punch biopsies and peripheral blood were obtained from alopecia areata patients. PBMCs were separated by density centrifugation and stained for CD3, CD4 and CD8, after which CD4+ and CD8+ T cells were sorted on a FACSAria. The starting material was CD4+ T cells sorted from blood, obtained at approximately week 45, from a patient treated with tofacitinib. The chain is encoded by TRBV7-6 joined to TRBJ2-5, with TRBD2 identical over 7 junction bases. The source is a human donor with alopecia areata. The CDR3 here reads CASTSGETQYF. The nucleotide sequence is TGTGCCAGCACTAGCGGAGAGACCCAGTACTTC.